The 5 T cell receptor beta chains below all came from one sample that was sequenced in a study of T-cell reconstitution after alpha-beta-depleted transplantation in children. The authors prepared the TCRbeta library with unique molecular identifiers. TCRdb re-analysed the PCR reads in MiXCR, keeping a single row per CDR3 protein. The sample has fewer than 550,000 distinct CDR3 sequences, about an eighth seen once. The sample in question was PBMCs, mostly from graft donor cells, obtained 180 days after TCRalphabeta/CD19-depleted stem cell transplant. The receptors here all came from a female patient aged 2-9 years who had a stem cell transplant for aplastic anemia, so the T cells may come from the graft donor.

This chain links TRBV27 with TRBJ2-7; 8 bases agree with TRBD1. CDR1 is MNHEY, CDR2 SMNVEV, per germline (reference sequence). V lost 4 bases and J lost 0; bases outside the gene matches: 5. CDR3 length equals 15 residues. CDR3 DNA sequence: TGTGCCAGCAGTTCCACCGGGACAGGCTCCTACGAGCAGTACGTC. This encodes CASSSTGTGSYEQYV.

This clonotype was detected only a few times. The chain couples TRBV9 to TRBJ2-1; the match to TRBD2 covers 9 bases. The CDR3 spans 16 residues. In germline, CDR1 is SGDLS, CDR2 YYNGEE. V lost 0 bases to trimming and J lost 7 bases; unmatched junction nucleotides: 8. The CDR3 spells CASSVASQREVNEQFF. The DNA of the CDR3 is TGTGCCAGCAGCGTAGCTTCCCAGCGGGAGGTGAATGAGCAGTTCTTC.

This clonotype appeared a few times. The chain combines TRBV9 with TRBJ2-3, with TRBD1 identical over 8 bases. Germline trimming cut 3 bases from V and 1 base from J; bases unmatched to any gene: 1. The CDR3 is 14 residues long. Germline values: CDR1 SGDLS, CDR2 YYNGEE. The CDR3 is CASSETGGTDTQYF. CDR3 sequence (DNA): TGTGCCAGCAGCGAGACAGGGGGCACAGATACGCAGTATTTT.

This sequence joins TRBV28 and TRBJ2-1; D is unresolved. CDR1 is MDHEN and CDR2 is SYDVKM in the germline V gene. V dropped 6 bases and J dropped 9 bases, with 12 bases sitting between them. This CDR3 is built from 12 residues. Written as DNA, the CDR3 is TGTGCCAGCAGAAAACCGGAGTTTGAGCAGTTCTTC. This codes for CASRKPEFEQFF.

This clonotype was observed at least ten times. V is TRBV25-1 and J is TRBJ1-5; D possibly corresponds to TRBD1 (6 bases). The CDR3 is 17 amino acids. V shed 4 bases and J shed 5 bases, with 21 bases lying between them. Germline values: CDR1 MGHDK, CDR2 SYGVNS. CDR3 residues: CASSGSGTGFTHQPQHF. In DNA, the CDR3 is TGTGCCAGCAGTGGGTCGGGCACAGGGTTTACCCATCAGCCCCAGCATTTT.